Shown below are 12 T cell receptor beta chains from a single sample sequenced in a study of OX40 agonist ivuxolimab in advanced cancers. The library was prepared using the immunoSEQ multiplex PCR assay. In TCRdb, the immuneACCESS table is reduced to in-frame sequences with V and J assigned. These tables do not hold every clone; where another copy was compared, an unresolved V gene accounts for under half, and the others remain unexplained. Within this sample are about 50,000 clones, with around nine tenths of them counted one time only. In total, the top ten clones hold over 1.5% of the sample. The sample was CD4+ or CD8+ T cells sorted from blood, taken in a trial of the OX40 agonist ivuxolimab. The origin of the receptors is an adult with an advanced solid tumor such as melanoma, head and neck, liver or kidney cancer.

J is TRBJ2-7 and V is TRBV5-6, with 8 bases aligning to TRBD2. Unmatched junction bases numbered 6, after V lost 4 bases and J lost 3 bases. Germline CDR1 SGHDT, CDR2 YYEEEE. The CDR3 consists of 14 residues. CDR3 in amino acids: CASSPSGWGYEQYF. The CDR3 DNA reads TGTGCCAGCAGCCCTAGCGGGTGGGGCTACGAGCAGTACTTC.

This clone was picked up one time. The CDR3 reads CASRDGRARDTQYF. CDR3 DNA: TGTGCCAGTAGGGACGGGAGGGCCAGAGATACGCAGTATTTT. The genes are TRBV19 and TRBJ2-3; 8 positions match TRBD2. The V segment lost 6 bases and the J segment 5 bases; nucleotides outside the gene matches: 7. CDR3 size: 14 residues. Germline CDR1 LNHDA, CDR2 SQIVND (reference sequence).

A single count supports this clone. This rearrangement joins TRBV9 to TRBJ1-1, with 7 bases identical to TRBD1. V lost 2 bases and J lost 2; bases outside the gene matches: 3. The CDR3 covers 14 residues. The germline V gene encodes CDR1 SGDLS and CDR2 YYNGEE. The CDR3 loop reads CASSVGQVNTEAFF. The CDR3, as DNA: TGTGCCAGCAGCGTTGGACAGGTTAACACTGAAGCTTTCTTT.

This clone has just one count. The V call is TRBV4-3, the J call TRBJ2-7, with D maybe TRBD2 (6 bases). Germline loops: CDR1 LGHNA, CDR2 YSLEER. This CDR3 has 16 residues. V lost 0 bases and J lost 0, with 12 bases in between. The CDR3: CASSQDAAGSSYEQYF. As DNA, the CDR3 is TGCGCCAGCAGCCAAGATGCCGCGGGGAGCTCCTACGAGCAGTACTTC.

Only one count was recorded for this clone. This rearrangement joins TRBV7-9 to TRBJ2-7, with D tentatively TRBD1 (5 bases). In germline, CDR1 is SEHNR, CDR2 FQNEAQ (reference sequence). V lost 0 bases to trimming and J lost 6 bases, with 12 bases between them. The CDR3 consists of 14 residues. The CDR3 sequence is CASSLAAGFSEQYF. CDR3 in DNA: TGTGCCAGCAGCTTAGCGGCAGGGTTCAGCGAGCAGTACTTC.

CDR3 sequence reads: CASSFGGRRNTEAFF. In DNA form, the CDR3 reads TGTGCCAGCAGCTTTGGGGGGCGACGGAACACTGAAGCTTTCTTT. The chain is built from TRBV5-5 and TRBJ1-1, with D possibly matching TRBD1 (6 bases). The V gene lost 2 bases and the J gene lost 1 base, with 12 bases spanning the gap. CDR1 is SGHKS, CDR2 YYEKEE, per germline (reference sequence). This CDR3 region has 15 residues.

The rearrangement joins TRBV5-1 to TRBJ1-5; no definite D call. The germline V gene has CDR1 SGHRS and CDR2 YFSETQ. The germline V and J ends were trimmed by 1 base and 3 bases, with 8 bases remaining between them. This CDR3 contains 14 residues. The CDR3 nucleotides are TGCGCCAGCAGCTTGACACCGTTCAATCAGCCCCAGCATTTT. As protein: CASSLTPFNQPQHF.

This chain connects TRBV7-2 to TRBJ2-3; 8 bases align to TRBD1. CDR1 and CDR2 from the germline V gene are SGHTA and FQGNSA. The CDR3 runs to 15 residues. The ends lost 2 bases at V and 2 bases at J; junction bases unmatched: 3. CDR3 loop: CASSLQGANTDTQYF. The CDR3 DNA reads as TGTGCCAGCAGCTTACAGGGGGCAAACACAGATACGCAGTATTTT.

CDR3 in amino acids: CASSPVNTGELFF. In DNA, the CDR3 is TGTGCCAGCAGCCCAGTGAACACCGGGGAGCTGTTTTTT. The chain uses TRBV7-9 and TRBJ2-2; D unclear. V dropped 5 bases and J dropped 1 base, with 5 bases sitting between them. Germline V gene data show CDR1 as SEHNR and CDR2 as FQNEAQ (reference sequence). The CDR3 length is 13 residues. The whole variable domain, filled in from reference TRBV7-9 and TRBJ2-2, reads DTGVSQNPRHKITKRGQNVTFRCDPISEHNRLYWYRQTLGQGPEFLTYFQNEAQLEKSRLLSDRFSAERPKGSFSTLEIQRTEQGDSAMYLCASSPVNTGELFFGEGSRLTVL.

The V and J genes are TRBV19 and TRBJ1-4; 10 nucleotides line up with TRBD1. After removal of 5 bases from V and 8 bases from J, the junction contained 11 bases not matched to a gene. The CDR3 consists of 16 residues. Germline CDR1 reads LNHDA; CDR2 reads SQIVND (reference sequence). The CDR3 DNA reads TGTGCCAGTAGTGCAAGGGACAGGGGCGCAAGAGAAAAACTGTTTTTT. Translated, it gives CASSARDRGAREKLFF.

The rearrangement joins TRBV5-1 to TRBJ1-5; the match to TRBD1 covers 8 bases. This CDR3 has 13 amino acids. CDR1 and CDR2 (germline): SGHRS, YFSETQ. J lost 7 bases, V lost 4 bases, and 4 bases had no gene match. This CDR3 is CASSLTGEQPQHF. CDR3 coding DNA: TGCGCCAGCAGCCTGACAGGGGAACAGCCCCAGCATTTT.

The chain combines TRBV6-5 with TRBJ1-2, with no clear D. V was cut by 2 bases and J by 6 bases, with 10 bases left in between. Germline lookup yields CDR1 MNHEY and CDR2 SVGAGI. The CDR3 is made up of 13 amino acids. CDR3 sequence: CASSYGIVDGYTF. The CDR3 nucleotides are TGTGCCAGCAGTTACGGTATTGTAGATGGCTACACCTTC.